These 27 T cell receptor beta chains were all obtained from the same sample, sequenced in a study of blood T cells in healthy people across ages. A J-beta primer mix and a sample-barcoded 5' primer were used in a second PCR of about 7 to 12 cycles. TCRdb reprocessed the 5' RACE reads via MiXCR and lists one record per CDR3 protein. The repertoire holds hundreds of thousands of distinct CDR3 sequences, with around 45% as singletons. Specimen: blood. The receptors shown here come from a man between 60 and 70 years old in good health.

V is TRBV14 and J is TRBJ1-2, with D maybe TRBD1 (6 bases). The ends were cut back, 1 base at V and 6 bases at J, with 12 bases in the middle. Germline CDR1 and CDR2: SGHDN and FVKESK. The CDR3 is 14 residues long. CDR3 DNA: TGTGCCAGCAGCCAAGTCGGCAGGGGAGATGGCTACACCTTC. Its translation: CASSQVGRGDGYTF.

This clonotype was counted between two and nine times. This chain links TRBV5-1 with TRBJ2-3, with unresolved D. The ends were cut back, 4 bases at V and 2 bases at J, with 14 bases in the middle. The CDR3 totals 15 residues. Germline V CDR1 and CDR2: SGHRS, YFSETQ. CDR3 nucleotide sequence: TGCGCCAGCAGCAGCTACCGTTCAATCACAGATACGCAGTATTTT. It encodes CASSSYRSITDTQYF.

J is TRBJ2-7 and V is TRBV4-3; D perhaps matches TRBD1 (7 bases). Germline-derived CDR1 and CDR2 are LGHNA and YSLEER. With 3 bases removed from V and 3 bases from J, the gap between germline ends came to 15 bases. The CDR3 totals 15 residues. CDR3 residues: CASSQRRGRDYEQYF. The CDR3 coding sequence is TGCGCCAGCAGCCAGAGGAGGGGGCGCGACTACGAGCAGTACTTC.

A word on this clonotype: A junction end diverges from the germline sequence, so it may reflect a read error. The chain joins TRBV27 to TRBJ1-6; no clear D. CDR1 is MNHEY and CDR2 is SMNVEV in the germline V gene (reference sequence). CDR3 length: 18 amino acids. The DNA for the CDR3 is TGTGCCAACAGTTTAAAAGGCGGCGGTAGCTCCTATAATTCACCCCTCCACTTT. It translates to CANSLKGGGSSYNSPLHF.

The genes are TRBV20-1 and TRBJ2-1; 10 bases are a match to TRBD2. Germline V gene sequence: CDR1 DFQATT, CDR2 SNEGSKA (reference sequence). With 6 bases clipped from V and 8 bases from J, the junction kept 13 bases outside the gene matches. The CDR3 consists of 15 residues. The CDR3 DNA sequence: TGCAGTGCCTCCATAGCGGGGGGCAGTGGAGATGAGCAGTTCTTC. Translating gives CSASIAGGSGDEQFF.

This clonotype has more than one count but fewer than ten. This sequence joins TRBV3-1 and TRBJ2-5; no clear D gene. The CDR3 loop spans 13 amino acids. V was cut by 4 bases and J by 5 bases, with 11 bases left in between. Germline CDR1 LGHDT, CDR2 YNNKEL (reference sequence). The CDR3 reads CASSPSGAETQYF. The CDR3, as DNA: TGTGCCAGCAGCCCCAGTGGAGCGGAGACCCAGTACTTC.

The chain couples TRBV18 to TRBJ2-3, with TRBD2 matching 8 bases. There are 17 residues in the CDR3. Trimming at V came to 4 bases and at J to 0 bases, leaving 9 bases not matched to a gene. CDR1 KGHSH and CDR2 LQKENI come from the germline V gene. The CDR3 region has the DNA TGTGCCAGCTCACGCGGGCCCGGGGGGGGCAGCACAGATACGCAGTATTTT. Translation: CASSRGPGGGSTDTQYF.

In this sample, this clonotype turned up a few times. V and J are TRBV20-1 and TRBJ1-4, with D possibly matching TRBD1 (6 bases). The germline CDR1 and CDR2 sequences are DFQATT and SNEGSKA (reference sequence). The germline V and J ends were trimmed by 6 bases and 5 bases, with 19 bases remaining between them. The CDR3 runs 15 residues. The CDR3 region has the DNA TGCAGTGCCCGAGACGTTGGGCAGGGGAATGAAAAACTGTTTTTT. Its protein is CSARDVGQGNEKLFF.

In this sample, this clonotype turned up many times. J is TRBJ2-3 and V is TRBV10-3; D tentatively fits TRBD1 or TRBD2 (5 bases each). The V end was cut by 6 bases, the J end by 0 bases, with 7 bases between. Looked up from germline, CDR1 is ENHRY and CDR2 is SYGVKD. The CDR3 is 13 residues long. The CDR3 spells CAISGASTDTQYF. CDR3 sequence (DNA): TGTGCCATCAGCGGGGCCAGCACAGATACGCAGTATTTT.

V and J are TRBV27 and TRBJ2-7; the D is unclear. Germline V lookup: CDR1 MNHEY, CDR2 SMNVEV (reference sequence). The CDR3 consists of 14 residues. V lost 4 bases and J 3 bases, leaving 13 bases between the germline ends. The CDR3 DNA reads as TGTGCCAGCAGTTCACCTAAAACCAGCTACGAGCAGTACTTC. It yields the protein CASSSPKTSYEQYF.

This clonotype came up a few times. The chain links TRBV5-1 to TRBJ2-3, with no clear D. CDR3 length: 14 residues. V was pared by 0 bases and J by 5 bases, with 10 bases between. CDR1 is SGHRS and CDR2 is YFSETQ in the germline V gene. As DNA, the CDR3 is TGCGCCAGCAGCTTGGCAAGGGTAATAGATACGCAGTATTTT. Translating it yields CASSLARVIDTQYF.

This clonotype was counted a few times. V is TRBV7-2 and J is TRBJ1-1; D is perhaps TRBD1 (5 bases). Deletions cut 5 bases from V and 6 bases from J, with 13 bases between. Germline values: CDR1 SGHTA, CDR2 FQGNSA. The CDR3 contains 13 residues. The CDR3 nucleotides are TGTGCCAGCAGCCTCAGGGATTCGGCTGAAGCTTTCTTT. Translated, it gives CASSLRDSAEAFF.

The chain uses TRBV2 and TRBJ2-1, with D maybe TRBD1 (5 bases). V was clipped by 5 bases and J by 8 bases, with 10 bases between them. The germline CDR1 and CDR2 sequences are SNHLY and FYNNEI. The CDR3 loop spans 12 amino acids. The CDR3 DNA reads as TGTGCCAGCAGTCTAGGGGTGCATGAGCAGTTCTTC. This gives the protein CASSLGVHEQFF.

This clonotype occurred once. J is TRBJ1-5 and V is TRBV12-3 or TRBV12-4; D is uncertain. The CDR3 runs to 18 residues. The V end was cut by 2 bases, the J end by 6 bases, with 23 bases between. The CDR3 DNA follows: TGTGCCAGCAGTTTATTGGATCCGCTCGGGCTGGTTCGTCAGCCCCAGCATTTT. It codes for CASSLLDPLGLVRQPQHF.

This chain uses TRBV10-3 with TRBJ2-3; TRBD2 aligns across 9 bases. V shed 8 bases and J 4 bases; nucleotides not matched to a gene: 7. CDR3 length: 14 residues. From germline, CDR1 is ENHRY and CDR2 SYGVKD. The CDR3 sequence is CAIRQTSGSDTQYF. The CDR3 region has the DNA TGTGCCATCCGTCAGACTAGCGGATCAGATACGCAGTATTTT.

In the case of this clonotype: One base away lies a much larger clone, so this may be a sequencing read error. The V and J genes are TRBV20-1 and TRBJ2-7, with TRBD1 matching 7 bases. The junction had 10 bases not matched to a gene; V was cut back by 6 bases and J by 5 bases. The CDR3 spans 13 residues. Per germline, CDR1 DFQATT and CDR2 SNEGSKA (reference sequence). CDR3: CSAPYRGLNEQYF. As DNA, the CDR3 is TGCAGTGCGCCTTACAGGGGTCTGAACGAGCAGTACTTC.

In its sample, this clonotype was seen a few times. The chain has TRBV7-2 and TRBJ2-7; 10 nucleotides match TRBD2. Germline values: CDR1 SGHTA, CDR2 FQGNSA. The V gene end was trimmed by 2 bases and the J gene end by 0 bases; junction bases not matched to a gene: 7. This CDR3 is 17 amino acids long. The CDR3 here is CASSLRASSGSSYEQYF. The CDR3, as DNA: TGTGCCAGCAGCTTAAGGGCCTCTAGCGGGAGCTCCTACGAGCAGTACTTC.

The chain uses TRBV27 and TRBJ2-1; 7 bases fit TRBD2. The end of the DNA is better explained by TRBJ2-7, so the J call may be wrong. Germline assignment: CDR1 MNHEY and CDR2 SMNVEV (reference sequence). This CDR3 contains 17 residues. The CDR3 here is CASTERLALGSYNEQYF. CDR3 DNA sequence: TGTGCCAGCACCGAGAGACTAGCTTTGGGCTCCTACAATGAGCAGTACTTC.

The CDR3 protein is CASRPGHQYNEQFF. CDR3 nucleotide sequence: TGTGCCAGCAGGCCGGGACACCAATACAATGAGCAGTTCTTC. The rearrangement joins TRBV2 to TRBJ2-1; D perhaps matches TRBD1 (6 bases). The CDR3 has 14 amino acids. The V and J ends lost 6 bases and 4 bases respectively, with 13 bases between them. CDR1 is SNHLY and CDR2 is FYNNEI in the germline V gene. The full variable domain, with the rest looked up from reference TRBV2 and TRBJ2-1, is EPEVTQTPSHQVTQMGQEVILRCVPISNHLYFYWYRQILGQKVEFLVSFYNNEISEKSEIFDDQFSVERPDGSNFTLKIRSTKLEDSAMYFCASRPGHQYNEQFFGPGTRLTVL.

The rearrangement links TRBV6-1 to TRBJ2-4, with TRBD2 as a possible D gene (5 bases). Near its end, the DNA agrees better with TRBJ2-5, so the J call may be wrong. The CDR3 covers 12 residues. CDR1 and CDR2 from the germline V gene are MNHNS and SASEGT. The CDR3 DNA reads TGTGCCAGCATCCCCCGAGGGGAGACCCAGTACTTC. This translates into CASIPRGETQYF.

This clonotype was observed a few times. The chain links TRBV5-1 to TRBJ2-7; weak D call: TRBD2 (7 bases). Germline V gene sequence: CDR1 SGHRS, CDR2 YFSETQ. The CDR3 length is 15 residues. The V gene lost 1 base and the J gene lost 5 bases, with 16 bases spanning the gap. The chain's CDR3 is CASSLRGGAGNEQYF. In DNA form, the CDR3 reads TGCGCCAGCAGCTTGAGAGGGGGGGCTGGGAACGAGCAGTACTTC.

This clonotype was counted a few times. The chain carries TRBV2 and TRBJ1-2, with TRBD1 identical over 8 bases. With V trimmed by 6 bases and J by 6 bases, 6 bases remained unmatched. Germline values: CDR1 SNHLY, CDR2 FYNNEI. The CDR3 consists of 13 residues. Written as DNA, the CDR3 is TGTGCCAGCAGACCGACAGGGGTGAATGGCTACACCTTC. Protein: CASRPTGVNGYTF.

This clonotype turned up a few times. V gene TRBV10-3 combines with J gene TRBJ2-3; weak D call: TRBD2 (5 bases). V gave up 0 bases and J gave up 1 base, with 17 bases separating them. The CDR3 totals 18 residues. In germline, CDR1 is ENHRY, CDR2 SYGVKD. The CDR3: CAISESYSGIEGTDTQYF. CDR3 DNA sequence: TGTGCCATCAGTGAGTCGTACTCGGGGATCGAGGGCACAGATACGCAGTATTTT.

This clonotype turned up a few times. The chain employs TRBV6-2 or TRBV6-3 and TRBJ2-2; D is perhaps TRBD1 (5 bases). V was trimmed by 5 bases and J by 7 bases, leaving 8 bases between them. Per the germline V gene, CDR1 is MNHEY and CDR2 is SVGEGT. There are 12 residues in the CDR3. The DNA for the CDR3 is TGTGCCAGCAGTGCAGGGTTCGGGGAGCTGTTTTTT. Residues: CASSAGFGELFF.

As regards this clonotype: A much larger clone sits a single nucleotide away, making a read error possible. The chain is built from TRBV4-3 and TRBJ2-3, with D perhaps TRBD1 (6 bases). Germline CDR1 reads LGHNA; CDR2 reads YSLEER. The CDR3 has 15 residues. The CDR3 nucleotides are TGCGCCGGCAGCCAAGCAGGGGATGGAACAGATACGCAGTATTTT. Translating gives CAGSQAGDGTDTQYF.

The V and J genes are TRBV3-1 and TRBJ1-2, with a tentative D call TRBD1 (6 bases). V lost 1 base to trimming and J lost 5 bases, with 11 bases between them. CDR1 and CDR2 (germline): LGHDT, YNNKEL (reference sequence). This CDR3 is 14 amino acids long. CDR3 amino acids: CASSQGSGQYGYTF. The CDR3 DNA sequence: TGTGCCAGCAGCCAAGGAAGCGGACAGTATGGCTACACCTTC.

CDR3 sequence reads: CASSLVPYPGEQFF. In DNA form, the CDR3 reads TGTGCCAGCAGCTTAGTTCCTTACCCCGGTGAGCAGTTCTTC. The V call is TRBV11-2, the J call TRBJ2-1, with D unclear. Trimming took off 1 base at V and 9 bases at J, with 13 bases between the two ends. CDR3 length equals 14 residues. The germline V gene has CDR1 SGHAT and CDR2 FQNNGV.